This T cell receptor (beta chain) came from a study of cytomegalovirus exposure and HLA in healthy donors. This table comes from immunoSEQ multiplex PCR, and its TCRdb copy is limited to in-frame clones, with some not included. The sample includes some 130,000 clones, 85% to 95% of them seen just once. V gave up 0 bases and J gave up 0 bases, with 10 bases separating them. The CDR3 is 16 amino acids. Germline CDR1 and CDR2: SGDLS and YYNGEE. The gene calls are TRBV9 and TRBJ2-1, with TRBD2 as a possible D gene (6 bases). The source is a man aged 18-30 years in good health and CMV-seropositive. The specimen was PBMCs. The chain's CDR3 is CASSVGAGSSYNEQFF. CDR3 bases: TGTGCCAGCAGCGTAGGTGCGGGGAGCTCCTACAATGAGCAGTTCTTC.